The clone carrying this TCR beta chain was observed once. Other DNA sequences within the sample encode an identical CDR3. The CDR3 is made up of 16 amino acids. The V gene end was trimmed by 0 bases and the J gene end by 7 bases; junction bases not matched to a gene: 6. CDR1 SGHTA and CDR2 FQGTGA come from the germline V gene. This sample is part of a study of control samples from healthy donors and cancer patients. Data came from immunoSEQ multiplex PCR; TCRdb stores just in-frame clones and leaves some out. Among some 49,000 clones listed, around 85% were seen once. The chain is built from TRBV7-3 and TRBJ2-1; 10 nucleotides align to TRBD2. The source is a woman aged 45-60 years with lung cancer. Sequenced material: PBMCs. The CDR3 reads CASSLTPSGGGNEQFF. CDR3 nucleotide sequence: TGTGCCAGCAGCTTAACCCCTAGCGGGGGCGGGAATGAGCAGTTCTTC.